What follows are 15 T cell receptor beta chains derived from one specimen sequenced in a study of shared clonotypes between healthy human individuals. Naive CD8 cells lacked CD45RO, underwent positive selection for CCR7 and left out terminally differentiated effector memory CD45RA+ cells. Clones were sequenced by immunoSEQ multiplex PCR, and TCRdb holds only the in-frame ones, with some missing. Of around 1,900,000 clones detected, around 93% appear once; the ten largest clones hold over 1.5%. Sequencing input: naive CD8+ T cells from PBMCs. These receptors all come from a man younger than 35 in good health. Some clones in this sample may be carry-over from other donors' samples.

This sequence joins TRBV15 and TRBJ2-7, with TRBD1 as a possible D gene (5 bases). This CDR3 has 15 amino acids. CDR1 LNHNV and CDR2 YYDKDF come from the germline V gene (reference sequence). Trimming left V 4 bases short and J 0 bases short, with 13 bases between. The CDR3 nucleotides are TGTGCCACCAGCATGTGGGGCACAGACTCCTACGAGCAGTACTTC. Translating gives CATSMWGTDSYEQYF. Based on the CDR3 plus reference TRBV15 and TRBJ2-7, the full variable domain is DAMVIQNPRYQVTQFGKPVTLSCSQTLNHNVMYWYQQKSSQAPKLLFHYYDKDFNNEADTPDNFQSRRPNTSFCFLDIRSPGLGDTAMYLCATSMWGTDSYEQYFGPGTRLTVT.

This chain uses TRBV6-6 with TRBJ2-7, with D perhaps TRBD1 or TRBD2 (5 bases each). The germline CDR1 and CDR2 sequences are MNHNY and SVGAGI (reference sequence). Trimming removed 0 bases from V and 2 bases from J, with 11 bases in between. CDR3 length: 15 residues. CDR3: CASSYSGTAPYEQYF. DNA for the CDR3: TGTGCCAGCAGTTACTCCGGGACGGCTCCCTACGAGCAGTACTTC.

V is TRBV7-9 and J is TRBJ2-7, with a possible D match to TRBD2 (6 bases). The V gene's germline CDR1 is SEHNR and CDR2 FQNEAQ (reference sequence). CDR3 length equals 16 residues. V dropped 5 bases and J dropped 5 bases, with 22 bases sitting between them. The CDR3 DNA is TGTGCCAGCAGCACACCCGGGGGTCACGCCCTCGACGAGCAGTACTTC. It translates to CASSTPGGHALDEQYF. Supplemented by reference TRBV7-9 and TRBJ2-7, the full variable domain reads DTGVSQNPRHKITKRGQNVTFRCDPISEHNRLYWYRQTLGQGPEFLTYFQNEAQLEKSRLLSDRFSAERPKGSFSTLEIQRTEQGDSAMYLCASSTPGGHALDEQYFGPGTRLTVT.

CDR3: CASSVGRNTEAFF. The CDR3 region has the DNA TGTGCCAGCAGCGTGGGACGGAACACTGAAGCTTTCTTT. J is TRBJ1-1 and V is TRBV5-4; weak D call: TRBD1 (5 bases). The V gene lost 4 bases and the J gene lost 1 base, with 8 bases spanning the gap. The CDR3 has 13 amino acids. Germline CDR1 is SGHNT and CDR2 is YYREEE (reference sequence). Drawing the rest from reference TRBV5-4 and TRBJ1-1, the complete variable domain is ETGVTQSPTHLIKTRGQQVTLRCSSQSGHNTVSWYQQALGQGPQFIFQYYREEENGRGNFPPRFSGLQFPNYSSELNVNALELDDSALYLCASSVGRNTEAFFGQGTRLTVV.

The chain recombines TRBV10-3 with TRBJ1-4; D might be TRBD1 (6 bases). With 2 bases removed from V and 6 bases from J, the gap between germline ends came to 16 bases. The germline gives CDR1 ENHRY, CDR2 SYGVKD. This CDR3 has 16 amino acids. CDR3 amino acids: CAISEMGGPGDEKLFF. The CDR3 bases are TGTGCCATCAGTGAGATGGGGGGGCCCGGGGATGAAAAACTGTTTTTT.

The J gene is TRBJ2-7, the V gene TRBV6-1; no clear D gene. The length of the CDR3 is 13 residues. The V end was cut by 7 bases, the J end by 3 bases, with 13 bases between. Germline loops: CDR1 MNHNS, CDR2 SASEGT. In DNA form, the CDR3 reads TGTGCCAGCACCCTGGCTCTTTACTACGAGCAGTACTTC. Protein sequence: CASTLALYYEQYF.

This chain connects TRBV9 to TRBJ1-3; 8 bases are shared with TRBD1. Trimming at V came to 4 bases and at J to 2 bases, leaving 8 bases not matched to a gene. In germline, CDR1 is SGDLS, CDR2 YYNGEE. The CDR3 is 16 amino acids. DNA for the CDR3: TGTGCCAGCAGCCCAGGGGGCAAAACCCCTGGAAACACCATATATTTT. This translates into CASSPGGKTPGNTIYF.

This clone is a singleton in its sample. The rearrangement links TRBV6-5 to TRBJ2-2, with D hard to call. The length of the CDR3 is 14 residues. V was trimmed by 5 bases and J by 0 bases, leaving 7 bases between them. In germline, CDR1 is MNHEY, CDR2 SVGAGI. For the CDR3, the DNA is TGTGCCAGCAGTAGCAACGCGAACACCGGGGAGCTGTTTTTT. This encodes CASSSNANTGELFF.

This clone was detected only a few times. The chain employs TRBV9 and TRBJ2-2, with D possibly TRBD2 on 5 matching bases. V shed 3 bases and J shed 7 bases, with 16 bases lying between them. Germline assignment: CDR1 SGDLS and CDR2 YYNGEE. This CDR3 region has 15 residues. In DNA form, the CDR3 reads TGTGCCAGCAGCGGCATAAGCGGTCGGAGCGGGGAGCTGTTTTTT. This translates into CASSGISGRSGELFF. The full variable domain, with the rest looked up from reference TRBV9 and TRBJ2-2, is DSGVTQTPKHLITATGQRVTLRCSPRSGDLSVYWYQQSLDQGLQFLIQYYNGEERAKGNILERFSAQQFPDLHSELNLSSLELGDSALYFCASSGISGRSGELFFGEGSRLTVL.

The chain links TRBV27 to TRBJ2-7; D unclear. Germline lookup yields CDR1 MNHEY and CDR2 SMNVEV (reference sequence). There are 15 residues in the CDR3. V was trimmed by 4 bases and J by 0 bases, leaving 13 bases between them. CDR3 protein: CASSSSPLGSYEQYF. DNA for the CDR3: TGTGCCAGCAGTTCCTCCCCCCTCGGCTCCTACGAGCAGTACTTC.

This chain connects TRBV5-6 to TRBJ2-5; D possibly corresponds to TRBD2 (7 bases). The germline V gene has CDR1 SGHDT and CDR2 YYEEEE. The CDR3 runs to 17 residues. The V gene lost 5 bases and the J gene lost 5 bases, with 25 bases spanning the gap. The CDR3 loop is CASSSLEGGGPRETQYF. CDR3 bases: TGTGCCAGCAGTTCCCTCGAGGGAGGGGGGCCCAGGGAGACCCAGTACTTC.

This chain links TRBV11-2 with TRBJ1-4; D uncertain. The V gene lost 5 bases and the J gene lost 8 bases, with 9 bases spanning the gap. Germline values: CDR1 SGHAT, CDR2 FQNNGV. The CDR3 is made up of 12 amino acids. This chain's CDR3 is CASSLSEEKLFF. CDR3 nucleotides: TGTGCCAGCAGCCTATCTGAGGAAAAACTGTTTTTT.

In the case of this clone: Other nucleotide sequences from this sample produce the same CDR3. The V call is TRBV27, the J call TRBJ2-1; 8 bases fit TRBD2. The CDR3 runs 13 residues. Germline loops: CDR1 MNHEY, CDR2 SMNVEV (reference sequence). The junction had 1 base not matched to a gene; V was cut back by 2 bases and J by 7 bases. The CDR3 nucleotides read TGTGCCAGCAGTTTACTAGCGGGTAATGAGCAGTTCTTC. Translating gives CASSLLAGNEQFF.

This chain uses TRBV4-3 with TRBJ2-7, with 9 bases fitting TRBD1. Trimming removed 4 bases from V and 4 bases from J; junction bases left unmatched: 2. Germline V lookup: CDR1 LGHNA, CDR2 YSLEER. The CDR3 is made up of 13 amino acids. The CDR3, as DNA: TGCGCCAGCAGCCCCGACAGGGGGTACGAGCAGTACTTC. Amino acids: CASSPDRGYEQYF.

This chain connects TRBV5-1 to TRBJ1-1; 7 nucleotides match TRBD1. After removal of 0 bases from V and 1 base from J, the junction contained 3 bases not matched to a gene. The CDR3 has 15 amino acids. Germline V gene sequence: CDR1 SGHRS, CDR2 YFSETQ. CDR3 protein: CASSLGRTGNTEAFF. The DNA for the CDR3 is TGCGCCAGCAGCTTGGGCCGGACAGGGAACACTGAAGCTTTCTTT. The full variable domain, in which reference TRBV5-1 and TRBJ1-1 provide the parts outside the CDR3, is KAGVTQTPRYLIKTRGQQVTLSCSPISGHRSVSWYQQTPGQGLQFLFEYFSETQRNKGNFPGRFSGRQFSNSRSEMNVSTLELGDSALYLCASSLGRTGNTEAFFGQGTRLTVV.